The 9 T cell receptor beta chains listed next were all sequenced from one sample in a study of blood T cell repertoires in COVID-19. Assay: immunoSEQ multiplex PCR; the TCRdb copy retains only in-frame clones and omits some. The sample consists of around 700,000 clones, approximately 90% of them appearing once. Sequencing was done on a sample of peripheral blood. The origin of the receptors is a young woman with acute or convalescent COVID-19.

The V call is TRBV7-9, the J call TRBJ1-2; D perhaps matches TRBD1 (6 bases). V lost 0 bases and J lost 5, with 13 bases in between. Germline CDR1 and CDR2: SEHNR and FQNEAQ (reference sequence). The CDR3 sequence is 15 residues long. Here the CDR3 reads CASSLAGGSTYGYTF. The DNA of the CDR3 is TGTGCCAGCAGCTTAGCAGGGGGTTCGACTTATGGCTACACCTTC.

J is TRBJ2-2 and V is TRBV4-2, with 8 bases fitting TRBD2. Germline trimming cut 3 bases from V and 5 bases from J; bases unmatched to any gene: 8. The V gene's germline CDR1 is LGHNA and CDR2 YNFKEQ. This CDR3 region has 16 residues. The CDR3 is CASSHLGLGETGELFF. CDR3 nucleotide sequence: TGTGCCAGCAGCCACCTGGGACTAGGGGAAACCGGGGAGCTGTTTTTT.

Worth noting for this clone: Other DNA sequences in this specimen translate into the identical CDR3. The rearrangement links TRBV4-1 to TRBJ1-2; 9 nucleotides match TRBD1. Germline loops: CDR1 MGHRA, CDR2 YSYEKL. This CDR3 has 15 amino acids. The ends lost 3 bases at V and 4 bases at J; junction bases unmatched: 6. CDR3: CASSHPGQGVYGYTF. The CDR3 DNA is TGCGCCAGCAGCCACCCGGGACAGGGAGTCTATGGCTACACCTTC.

This chain links TRBV11-2 with TRBJ1-5; the match to TRBD1 covers 7 bases. The V and J ends lost 2 bases and 2 bases, in that order; junction bases with no gene match: 0. Germline V CDR1 and CDR2: SGHAT, FQNNGV. The CDR3 has 14 residues. CDR3 nucleotide sequence: TGTGCCAGCAGCTTACAGGGGGGCAATCAGCCCCAGCATTTT. This translates into CASSLQGGNQPQHF.

The chain joins TRBV5-1 to TRBJ1-2; D is undetermined. Germline-derived CDR1 and CDR2 are SGHRS and YFSETQ. V was pared by 1 base and J by 4 bases, with 11 bases between. CDR3 length: 14 residues. CDR3: CASSLIGGGYGYTF. CDR3 in DNA: TGCGCCAGCAGCTTGATCGGCGGAGGCTATGGCTACACCTTC.

This chain joins TRBV19 and TRBJ1-5, with D perhaps TRBD1 (6 bases). The CDR3 sequence is 16 residues long. Germline assignment: CDR1 LNHDA and CDR2 SQIVND (reference sequence). With 0 bases removed from V and 9 bases from J, the gap between germline ends came to 18 bases. This CDR3 reads CASSIEGGGASPPQHF. CDR3 nucleotide sequence: TGTGCCAGTAGTATAGAAGGCGGGGGCGCTTCGCCGCCCCAGCATTTT.

J is TRBJ1-5 and V is TRBV24-1; 7 bases agree with TRBD1. V lost 2 bases, J lost 7 bases, and 7 bases stayed unmatched. The germline gives CDR1 KGHDR, CDR2 SFDVKD. The CDR3 spans 15 residues. CDR3 nucleotides: TGTGCCACCAGTGATTCCCGACAGGGCCGCCAGCCCCAGCATTTT. This encodes CATSDSRQGRQPQHF.

This chain joins TRBV5-1 and TRBJ2-3; 7 bases fit TRBD1. V lost 1 base, J lost 3 bases, and 5 bases stayed unmatched. Germline V gene lookup returns CDR1 SGHRS and CDR2 YFSETQ. This CDR3 contains 15 residues. The CDR3 protein is CASSLRDRATDTQYF. The CDR3 DNA reads TGCGCCAGCAGCTTGCGAGACAGGGCAACAGATACGCAGTATTTT.

The CDR3 DNA follows: TGTGCCATCAGTGAGTCGAGAGGGGGCCTGGAGACCCAGTACTTC. This encodes CAISESRGGLETQYF. The rearrangement joins TRBV10-3 to TRBJ2-5; 7 positions agree with TRBD1. Trimming took 0 bases from V and 5 from J; bases not matched to a gene: 6. This CDR3 has 15 amino acids. CDR1 and CDR2 (germline): ENHRY, SYGVKD.